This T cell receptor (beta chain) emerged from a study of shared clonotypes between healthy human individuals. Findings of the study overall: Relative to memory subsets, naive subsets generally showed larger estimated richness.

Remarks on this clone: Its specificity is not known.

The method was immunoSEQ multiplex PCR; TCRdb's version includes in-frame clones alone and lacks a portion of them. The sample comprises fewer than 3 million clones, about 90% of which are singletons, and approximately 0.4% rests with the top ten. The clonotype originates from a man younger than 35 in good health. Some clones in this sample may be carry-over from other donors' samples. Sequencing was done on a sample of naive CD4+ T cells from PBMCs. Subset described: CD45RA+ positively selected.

As DNA, the CDR3 is TGTGCCAGCAGCGTAGCTATAGCGCCGACCGGGACTAGCGGGAGGGCCTCTGGGGCCAACGTCCTGACTTTC. Its protein is CASSVAIAPTGTSGRASGANVLTF. This chain links TRBV9 with TRBJ2-6, with TRBD2 matching over 16 bases. The junction had 15 bases not matched to a gene; V was cut back by 0 bases and J by 0 bases. The germline V gene has CDR1 SGDLS and CDR2 YYNGEE. The CDR3 runs to 24 residues.